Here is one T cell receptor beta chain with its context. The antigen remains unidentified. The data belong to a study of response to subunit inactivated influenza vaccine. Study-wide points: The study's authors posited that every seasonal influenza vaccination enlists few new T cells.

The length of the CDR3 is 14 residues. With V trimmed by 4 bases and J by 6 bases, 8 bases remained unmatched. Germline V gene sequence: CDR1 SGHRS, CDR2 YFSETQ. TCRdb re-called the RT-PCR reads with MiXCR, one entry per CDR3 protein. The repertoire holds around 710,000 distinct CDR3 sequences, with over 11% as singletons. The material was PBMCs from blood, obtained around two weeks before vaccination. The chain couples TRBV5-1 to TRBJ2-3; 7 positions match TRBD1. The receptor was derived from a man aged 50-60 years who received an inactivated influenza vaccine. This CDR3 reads CASSPGTAQDTQYF. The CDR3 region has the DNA TGCGCCAGCAGCCCTGGGACAGCGCAGGATACGCAGTATTTT.